The T cell receptor (beta chain) under discussion was sequenced for a study of blood T cell repertoires in COVID-19. Generated by immunoSEQ multiplex PCR, the TCRdb table keeps only in-frame clones and is missing some. The top ten clones hold about a tenth of a sample with approximately 200,000 clones, roughly 87% of them seen once. This receptor was identified in a man in his late teens or twenties with acute COVID-19. Specimen: PBMCs or T cells enriched from blood (not recorded which).

CDR3 region: CASSGAQSTDTQYF. The CDR3 DNA follows: TGTGCCAGCAGCGGGGCACAAAGCACAGATACGCAGTATTTT. The chain carries TRBV9 and TRBJ2-3; D remains unclear. The CDR3 extends over 14 amino acids. The germline V gene encodes CDR1 SGDLS and CDR2 YYNGEE. The germline V and J ends were trimmed by 3 bases and 0 bases, with 8 bases remaining between them.